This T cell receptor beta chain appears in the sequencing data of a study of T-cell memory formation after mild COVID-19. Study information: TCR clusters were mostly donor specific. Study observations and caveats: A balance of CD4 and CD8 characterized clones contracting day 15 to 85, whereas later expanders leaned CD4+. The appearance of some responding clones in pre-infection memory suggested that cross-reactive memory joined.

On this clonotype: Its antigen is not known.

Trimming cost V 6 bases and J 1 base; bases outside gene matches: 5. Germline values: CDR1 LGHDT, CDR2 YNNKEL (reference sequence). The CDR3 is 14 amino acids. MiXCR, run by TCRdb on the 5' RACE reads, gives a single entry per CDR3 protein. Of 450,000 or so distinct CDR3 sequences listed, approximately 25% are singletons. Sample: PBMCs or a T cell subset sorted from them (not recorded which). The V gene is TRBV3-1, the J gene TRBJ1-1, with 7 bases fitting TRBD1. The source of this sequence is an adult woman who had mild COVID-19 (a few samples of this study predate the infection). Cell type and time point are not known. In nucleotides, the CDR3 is TGTGCCAGCAGAGCAACAGGGGAGAACACTGAAGCTTTCTTT. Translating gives CASRATGENTEAFF. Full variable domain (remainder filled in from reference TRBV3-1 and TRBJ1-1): DTAVSQTPKYLVTQMGNDKSIKCEQNLGHDTMYWYKQDSKKFLKIMFSYNNKELIINETVPNRFSPKSPDKAHLNLHINSLELGDSAVYFCASRATGENTEAFFGQGTRLTVV.